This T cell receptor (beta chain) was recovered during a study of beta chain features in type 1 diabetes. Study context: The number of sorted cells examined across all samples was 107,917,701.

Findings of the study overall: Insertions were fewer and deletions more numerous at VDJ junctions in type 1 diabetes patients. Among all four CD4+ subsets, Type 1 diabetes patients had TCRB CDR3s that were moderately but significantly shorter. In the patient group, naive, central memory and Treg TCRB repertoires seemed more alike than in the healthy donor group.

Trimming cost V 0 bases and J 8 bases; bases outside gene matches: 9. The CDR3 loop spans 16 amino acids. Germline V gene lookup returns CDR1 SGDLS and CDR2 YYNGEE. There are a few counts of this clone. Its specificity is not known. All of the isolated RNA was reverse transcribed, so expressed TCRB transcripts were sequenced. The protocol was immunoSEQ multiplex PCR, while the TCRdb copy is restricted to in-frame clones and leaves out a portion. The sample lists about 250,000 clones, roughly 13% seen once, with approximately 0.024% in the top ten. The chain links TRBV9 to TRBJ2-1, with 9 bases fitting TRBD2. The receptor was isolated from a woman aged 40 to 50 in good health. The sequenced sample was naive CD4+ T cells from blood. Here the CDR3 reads CASSVEWRGGRDEQFF. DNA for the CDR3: TGTGCCAGCAGCGTAGAGTGGCGGGGGGGCCGGGATGAGCAGTTCTTC. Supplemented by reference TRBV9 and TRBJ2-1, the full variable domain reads DSGVTQTPKHLITATGQRVTLRCSPRSGDLSVYWYQQSLDQGLQFLIQYYNGEERAKGNILERFSAQQFPDLHSELNLSSLELGDSALYFCASSVEWRGGRDEQFFGPGTRLTVL.